This passage covers 25 T cell receptor beta chains from one sample sequenced in a study of blood T cell repertoires in COVID-19. Libraries were prepared by immunoSEQ multiplex PCR; TCRdb keeps only in-frame clonotypes and omits some of them. The sample yields 250,000 or so clones, 91% seen once. The material sequenced was PBMCs or T cells enriched from blood (not recorded which). These receptors were obtained from a man in his forties who had been exposed to COVID-19.

The chain combines TRBV3-1 (or the pseudogene TRBV3-2) with TRBJ2-1; tentatively, D is TRBD2 (6 bases). CDR3 size: 16 residues. Germline CDR1 reads LGHDT; CDR2 reads YNNKEL (reference sequence). Trimming left V 0 bases short and J 4 bases short, with 13 bases between. Written as DNA, the CDR3 is TGTGCCAGCAGCCAAGATATTGGGACTCAATACAATGAGCAGTTCTTC. This codes for CASSQDIGTQYNEQFF.

In its sample, this clone was seen once. This chain uses TRBV4-3 with TRBJ1-4, with 7 bases matching TRBD1. The trim removed 3 bases at V and 5 bases at J, leaving 6 bases unmatched. This CDR3 has 15 residues. CDR1 and CDR2 (germline): LGHNA, YSLEER. The CDR3 protein is CASSHEGGENEKLFF. The CDR3 DNA reads as TGCGCCAGCAGCCATGAAGGGGGCGAGAATGAAAAACTGTTTTTT.

This clone was recorded once. V and J are TRBV24-1 and TRBJ1-5, with D unresolved. CDR1 is KGHDR, CDR2 SFDVKD, per germline. The CDR3 runs to 12 residues. V lost 4 bases to trimming and J lost 4 bases, with 4 bases between them. The CDR3 here is CATSEQNQPQHF. The CDR3 nucleotides are TGTGCCACCAGTGAGCAGAATCAGCCCCAGCATTTT.

This chain uses TRBV5-4 with TRBJ1-2, with D tentatively TRBD1 (5 bases). The V gene lost 4 bases and the J gene lost 8 bases, with 18 bases spanning the gap. Germline CDR1 is SGHNT and CDR2 is YYREEE (reference sequence). There are 14 residues in the CDR3. CDR3 DNA sequence: TGTGCCAGCAGCCCCCAAACCGGGACTCGGGGCTACACCTTC. This gives the protein CASSPQTGTRGYTF.

This clone was counted once. The CDR3 loop is CASRPGQGKSYNEQFF. CDR3 bases: TGTGCCAGCAGGCCCGGACAGGGGAAATCATACAATGAGCAGTTCTTC. This chain uses TRBV28 with TRBJ2-1; 9 positions agree with TRBD1. CDR1 MDHEN and CDR2 SYDVKM come from the germline V gene. The CDR3 totals 16 residues. V dropped 6 bases and J dropped 4; count of bases not matched to a gene: 10.

CDR3 in DNA: TGTGCCAGCAGCCAGAGGCGGGACTACAATGAGCAGTTCTTC. Translating gives CASSQRRDYNEQFF. The V and J genes are TRBV7-9 and TRBJ2-1; a possible D gene is TRBD2 (6 bases). The germline V gene encodes CDR1 SEHNR and CDR2 FQNEAQ (reference sequence). V was shortened by 5 bases and J by 3 bases, with 11 bases between the two germline ends. The CDR3 spans 14 residues. Using reference TRBV7-9 and TRBJ2-1 for the parts outside the CDR3, the full variable domain is DTGVSQNPRHKITKRGQNVTFRCDPISEHNRLYWYRQTLGQGPEFLTYFQNEAQLEKSRLLSDRFSAERPKGSFSTLEIQRTEQGDSAMYLCASSQRRDYNEQFFGPGTRLTVL.

The V call is TRBV27, the J call TRBJ2-7; no reliable D call. The V and J ends lost 9 bases and 5 bases respectively, with 11 bases between them. The CDR3 is 11 amino acids. Per the germline V gene, CDR1 is MNHEY and CDR2 is SMNVEV (reference sequence). Here the CDR3 DNA reads TGTGCCAGTTACTACGGAGACGAGCAGTACTTC. Translating gives CASYYGDEQYF.

CDR3: CASSYDSTSTDTQYF. The CDR3 nucleotides read TGTGCCAGCAGTTACGACAGCACTAGCACAGATACGCAGTATTTT. J is TRBJ2-3 and V is TRBV6-6; maybe TRBD1 (5 bases). The CDR3 extends over 15 amino acids. V lost 2 bases to trimming and J lost 0 bases, with 9 bases between them. Germline V gives CDR1 MNHNY, CDR2 SVGAGI (reference sequence).

The chain employs TRBV3-1 (or the pseudogene TRBV3-2) and TRBJ2-7; weak D call: TRBD2 (5 bases). This CDR3 comprises 16 residues. The V and J ends lost 0 bases and 5 bases respectively, with 17 bases between them. CDR1 and CDR2 (germline): LGHDT, YNNKEL (reference sequence). The CDR3 loop reads CASSQDLLVVPNEQYF. The CDR3 nucleotides read TGTGCCAGCAGCCAAGATTTACTAGTTGTTCCTAACGAGCAGTACTTC.

The V call is TRBV7-2, the J call TRBJ2-5, with D possibly TRBD2 on 6 matching bases. CDR3 size: 14 residues. The V gene lost 3 bases and the J gene lost 1 base, with 9 bases spanning the gap. Germline CDR1 SGHTA, CDR2 FQGNSA. In nucleotides, the CDR3 is TGTGCCAGCAGCTTCCGGGACTTCCAAGAGACCCAGTACTTC. This translates into CASSFRDFQETQYF.

The chain combines TRBV11-2 with TRBJ2-7; D is unresolved. There are 15 residues in the CDR3. Per the germline V gene, CDR1 is SGHAT and CDR2 is FQNNGV. V shed 6 bases and J shed 4 bases, with 19 bases lying between them. The CDR3 DNA is TGTGCCAGCAGGAGACCGGGTTCTTCTCGGTACGAGCAGTACTTC. Translation gives CASRRPGSSRYEQYF.

This clone was counted a single time. This chain joins TRBV9 and TRBJ1-1, with D perhaps matching TRBD1 (5 bases). Deletions cut 0 bases from V and 4 bases from J, with 13 bases between. CDR1 is SGDLS and CDR2 is YYNGEE in the germline V gene. The CDR3 spans 15 residues. This CDR3 is CASSVGPGMATEAFF. The CDR3 DNA sequence: TGTGCCAGCAGCGTAGGTCCAGGGATGGCCACTGAAGCTTTCTTT.

This chain uses TRBV6-1 with TRBJ2-1, with TRBD2 matching 10 bases. CDR1 is MNHNS, CDR2 SASEGT, per germline. V was clipped by 5 bases and J by 3 bases; unmatched bases: 4. The length of the CDR3 is 15 residues. CDR3 bases: TGTGCCAGCAGTAACCTAGCGGGAGTCTACAATGAGCAGTTCTTC. Its protein is CASSNLAGVYNEQFF.

V and J are TRBV6-5 and TRBJ1-2; 7 nucleotides align to TRBD1. The V and J ends lost 6 bases and 2 bases, in that order; junction bases with no gene match: 3. Germline loops: CDR1 MNHEY, CDR2 SVGAGI. CDR3 size: 13 residues. The CDR3 DNA reads as TGTGCCAGCAGCATGGGACAGAACTATGGCTACACCTTC. The encoded protein is CASSMGQNYGYTF.

Regarding this clone: One junction end disagrees with the germline gene, perhaps due to a read error. This chain's CDR3 is CASSPQPLDTEAFF. DNA of the CDR3: TGTGCCAGCTCGCCACAGCCCCTGGACACTGAAGCTTTCTTT. The rearrangement uses TRBV18 and TRBJ1-1; D unresolved. This CDR3 has 14 amino acids. Germline CDR1 reads KGHSH; CDR2 reads LQKENI. Based on the CDR3 plus reference TRBV18 and TRBJ1-1, the full variable domain is NAGVMQNPRHLVRRRGQEARLRCSPMKGHSHVYWYRQLPEEGLKFMVYLQKENIIDESGMPKERFSAEFPKEGPSILRIQQVVRGDSAAYFCASSPQPLDTEAFFGQGTRLTVV.

The chain couples TRBV11-2 to TRBJ1-6, with a tentative D call TRBD1 (5 bases). The CDR3 totals 14 residues. V lost 5 bases to trimming and J lost 5 bases, with 10 bases between them. CDR1 and CDR2 (germline): SGHAT, FQNNGV. The CDR3 nucleotides read TGTGCCAGCAGCCCGACAGATAATAATTCACCCCTCCACTTT. Translated, it gives CASSPTDNNSPLHF. The full variable domain, with the rest looked up from reference TRBV11-2 and TRBJ1-6, is EAGVAQSPRYKIIEKRQSVAFWCNPISGHATLYWYQQILGQGPKLLIQFQNNGVVDDSQLPKDRFSAERLKGVDSTLKIQPAKLEDSAVYLCASSPTDNNSPLHFGNGTRLTVT.

The chain combines TRBV9 with TRBJ1-3; tentatively, D is TRBD1 (5 bases). CDR1 and CDR2 (germline): SGDLS, YYNGEE. The CDR3 runs 16 residues. V was trimmed by 3 bases and J by 0 bases, leaving 13 bases between them. The CDR3 loop is CASSGRGANSGNTIYF. CDR3 bases: TGTGCCAGCAGCGGGAGGGGTGCCAACTCTGGAAACACCATATATTTT.

The chain combines TRBV9 with TRBJ2-1, with TRBD1 matching 8 bases. The CDR3 spans 15 residues. The V segment lost 3 bases and the J segment 0 bases; nucleotides outside the gene matches: 2. CDR1 is SGDLS, CDR2 YYNGEE, per germline. CDR3 sequence reads: CASSGGQGSYNEQFF. The CDR3 DNA reads as TGTGCCAGCAGCGGCGGACAGGGCTCCTACAATGAGCAGTTCTTC. Full variable domain (rest looked up from reference TRBV9 and TRBJ2-1): DSGVTQTPKHLITATGQRVTLRCSPRSGDLSVYWYQQSLDQGLQFLIQYYNGEERAKGNILERFSAQQFPDLHSELNLSSLELGDSALYFCASSGGQGSYNEQFFGPGTRLTVL.

This clone was observed a single time. The rearrangement links TRBV27 to TRBJ1-1, with unresolved D. Germline values: CDR1 MNHEY, CDR2 SMNVEV (reference sequence). The CDR3 spans 13 residues. The V end lost 2 bases, the J end lost 3 bases, and 7 bases lay between the germline ends. CDR3 region: CASSLGRDTEAFF. The CDR3 nucleotides are TGTGCCAGCAGTTTAGGTAGAGACACTGAAGCTTTCTTT.

This sequence joins TRBV5-8 and TRBJ2-5; TRBD2 is a possible D gene (5 bases). This CDR3 is 12 amino acids long. Trimming cost V 9 bases and J 1 base, with 10 bases left between them. Germline V gene lookup returns CDR1 SGHTS and CDR2 YDEGEE. In DNA, the CDR3 is TGTGCCACGCGACGGGGCCAAGAGACCCAGTACTTC. As protein: CATRRGQETQYF. Full variable domain (missing parts from reference TRBV5-8 and TRBJ2-5): EAGVTQSPTHLIKTRGQQATLRCSPISGHTSVYWYQQALGLGLQFLLWYDEGEERNRGNFPPRFSGRQFPNYSSELNVNALELEDSALYLCATRRGQETQYFGPGTRLLVL.

This rearrangement joins TRBV3-1 (or the pseudogene TRBV3-2) to TRBJ1-4; D is uncertain. V lost 9 bases and J lost 8, with 19 bases in between. This CDR3 has 14 amino acids. Germline loops: CDR1 LGHDT, CDR2 YNNKEL (reference sequence). The CDR3 is CASRDEESPEKLFF. CDR3 DNA sequence: TGTGCCAGTCGGGATGAAGAGAGTCCGGAAAAACTGTTTTTT.

The gene calls are TRBV5-6 and TRBJ2-7; tentative D call: TRBD1 (6 bases). The CDR3 length is 14 residues. CDR1 SGHDT and CDR2 YYEEEE come from the germline V gene. V was trimmed by 4 bases and J by 5 bases, leaving 16 bases between them. The CDR3 DNA is TGTGCCAGCAGCCAAGCTCCGACAGGTAACGAGCAGTACTTC. Translating it yields CASSQAPTGNEQYF.

The rearrangement links TRBV28 to TRBJ2-7; the match to TRBD2 covers 7 bases. Germline V gene lookup returns CDR1 MDHEN and CDR2 SYDVKM. Trimming at V came to 5 bases and at J to 4 bases, leaving 8 bases not matched to a gene. This CDR3 is 14 amino acids long. CDR3 DNA: TGTGCCAGCAGTACCACAGCGGGATTATACGAGCAGTACTTC. Protein product: CASSTTAGLYEQYF.

The V call is TRBV2, the J call TRBJ2-1, with 8 bases matching TRBD2. The V segment lost 10 bases and the J segment 4 bases; nucleotides outside the gene matches: 9. The CDR3 runs 14 residues. CDR1 is SNHLY, CDR2 FYNNEI, per germline. The CDR3 nucleotides read TGTGCCATCCGAGGGACTAGGGATTACAATGAGCAGTTCTTC. This gives the protein CAIRGTRDYNEQFF.

J is TRBJ1-4 and V is TRBV5-1; D not resolved. The CDR3 sequence is 15 residues long. Trimming stripped 3 bases from V and 2 bases from J, with 11 bases between. Germline V lookup: CDR1 SGHRS, CDR2 YFSETQ. The CDR3 is CASSWSVQTNEKLFF. The CDR3 region has the DNA TGCGCCAGCAGCTGGAGCGTCCAGACTAATGAAAAACTGTTTTTT.